Following are 19 T cell receptor beta chains from one sample sequenced in a study of T cell repertoires in cytomegalovirus infection. From the reads, TCRdb called clonotypes with MiXCR, one entry per CDR3 protein. The table lists some 560,000 distinct CDR3 sequences, roughly 43% of them singletons, with 48% in the top ten. These receptors have no identified antigens. Sequencing used cultured PBMCs, obtained from culture after CMV antigen stimulation. The receptors originated from a human donor in good health (CMV status not recorded). Some clones in this sample may be carry-over from other donors' samples.

V usage is TRBV11-2 and J usage is TRBJ2-5; no firm D call. This CDR3 contains 13 residues. Trimming pared 10 bases from V and 1 base from J, leaving 13 bases between. Germline lookup yields CDR1 SGHAT and CDR2 FQNNGV. The DNA of the CDR3 is TGTGCCACCGGACCCAATGCCCAAGAGACCCAGTACTTC. Translating it yields CATGPNAQETQYF. Full variable domain (missing parts from reference TRBV11-2 and TRBJ2-5): EAGVAQSPRYKIIEKRQSVAFWCNPISGHATLYWYQQILGQGPKLLIQFQNNGVVDDSQLPKDRFSAERLKGVDSTLKIQPAKLEDSAVYLCATGPNAQETQYFGPGTRLLVL.

This clonotype appeared many times. The chain joins TRBV7-2 to TRBJ2-5; perhaps D is TRBD1 or TRBD2 (5 bases each). This CDR3 comprises 15 residues. V was cut by 0 bases and J by 4 bases, with 12 bases left in between. Germline CDR1 and CDR2: SGHTA and FQGNSA. CDR3 coding DNA: TGTGCCAGCAGCTTAGCCGTCGGGGCTGGAGAGACCCAGTACTTC. Translation: CASSLAVGAGETQYF.

The gene calls are TRBV7-9 and TRBJ2-7; D may match TRBD1 or TRBD2 (5 bases each). Germline CDR1 is SEHNR and CDR2 is FQNEAQ (reference sequence). Trimming stripped 3 bases from V and 4 bases from J, with 10 bases between. The CDR3 is made up of 13 amino acids. For the CDR3, the DNA is TGTGCCAGCAGCTTGGGGGTACAGTACGAGCAGTACTTC. Protein sequence: CASSLGVQYEQYF.

DNA of the CDR3: TGTGCCAGCAGTGCTGGGCGGGGGGACGTCGGGGAGCTGTTTTTT. Its translation: CASSAGRGDVGELFF. This chain connects TRBV6-6 to TRBJ2-2; 8 bases agree with TRBD2. CDR1 MNHNY and CDR2 SVGAGI come from the germline V gene (reference sequence). The CDR3 has 15 amino acids. V was clipped by 5 bases and J by 7 bases; unmatched bases: 9.

The chain couples TRBV29-1 to TRBJ1-2, with a tentative D call TRBD1 (6 bases). V was shortened by 1 base and J by 8 bases, with 17 bases between the two germline ends. CDR1 and CDR2 from the germline V gene are SQVTM and ANQGSEA. This CDR3 region has 14 residues. CDR3: CSVEAIQGVYGYTF. CDR3 sequence (DNA): TGCAGCGTTGAAGCCATACAGGGAGTATACGGCTACACCTTC.

The genes are TRBV27 and TRBJ2-1, with TRBD2 matching over 7 bases. In germline, CDR1 is MNHEY, CDR2 SMNVEV (reference sequence). Germline trimming cut 8 bases from V and 3 bases from J; bases unmatched to any gene: 1. CDR3 size: 12 residues. The CDR3 sequence is CASRDYYNEQFF. The DNA for the CDR3 is TGTGCCAGCCGGGACTACTACAATGAGCAGTTCTTC.

The genes are TRBV6-6 and TRBJ2-1; 14 nucleotides align to TRBD2. This CDR3 is 19 amino acids long. Per germline, CDR1 MNHNY and CDR2 SVGAGI (reference sequence). V lost 7 bases to trimming and J lost 2 bases; unmatched junction nucleotides: 13. CDR3 nucleotides: TGTGCCAGCATAAGAGCGGGACTAGCGGGGGCCATTACCTACAATGAGCAGTTCTTC. Its protein product is CASIRAGLAGAITYNEQFF.

This clonotype was recorded a few times. The rearrangement joins TRBV12-3 or TRBV12-4 to TRBJ1-6; no clear D gene. V lost 10 bases and J lost 10, with 17 bases in between. The CDR3 extends over 13 amino acids. CDR3 nucleotide sequence: TGTGCCACGCCGGGCCCTTGTAAATCACCCCTCCACTTT. Translated: CATPGPCKSPLHF.

This clonotype turned up a few times. The V gene is TRBV20-1, the J gene TRBJ2-7; TRBD2 matches 9 bases. The CDR3 consists of 12 residues. CDR1 is DFQATT, CDR2 SNEGSKA, per germline (reference sequence). V was clipped by 5 bases and J by 2 bases; unmatched bases: 1. DNA of the CDR3: TGCAGTGCTCTAGCGGGACCCTACGAGCAGTACTTC. This sequence encodes CSALAGPYEQYF.

The chain carries TRBV6-5 and TRBJ2-7; D is possibly TRBD2 (6 bases). With 7 bases removed from V and 7 bases from J, the gap between germline ends came to 29 bases. Germline CDR1 reads MNHEY; CDR2 reads SVGAGI. The CDR3 extends over 17 amino acids. In DNA, the CDR3 is TGTGCCAGCAACCCCTCCGAGGGAGGAGGAAGGTCGGGAGAGCAGTACTTC. Translated: CASNPSEGGGRSGEQYF.

This rearrangement joins TRBV4-1 to TRBJ2-7, with D possibly TRBD1 on 5 matching bases. CDR1 is MGHRA and CDR2 is YSYEKL in the germline V gene. CDR3 length: 16 residues. The V end was cut by 5 bases, the J end by 3 bases, with 20 bases between. The CDR3 sequence is CASSERWGSRGYEQYF. DNA for the CDR3: TGCGCCAGCAGCGAGCGATGGGGTAGTAGGGGCTACGAGCAGTACTTC.

The chain has TRBV4-2 and TRBJ1-1, with 10 bases aligning to TRBD1. This CDR3 contains 14 residues. With 4 bases clipped from V and 8 bases from J, the junction kept 7 bases outside the gene matches. Germline CDR1 and CDR2: LGHNA and YNFKEQ. CDR3 sequence: CASSPPPGQGEAFF. CDR3 DNA sequence: TGTGCCAGCAGCCCGCCTCCGGGACAGGGGGAAGCTTTCTTT.

This clonotype was seen a handful of times. The rearrangement links TRBV5-4 to TRBJ2-7, with D possibly TRBD2 on 6 matching bases. The CDR3 extends over 16 amino acids. Germline values: CDR1 SGHNT, CDR2 YYREEE (reference sequence). The V end lost 4 bases, the J end lost 1 base, and 18 bases lay between the germline ends. The CDR3: CASSARDGSRSYEQYF. CDR3 sequence (DNA): TGTGCCAGCAGCGCCAGGGACGGGAGCCGATCCTACGAGCAGTACTTC.

This clonotype was counted only a few times. J is TRBJ1-1 and V is TRBV7-6, with 10 bases identical to TRBD1. Trimming cost V 5 bases and J 5 bases; bases outside gene matches: 11. The V gene's germline CDR1 is SGHVS and CDR2 FNYEAQ. This CDR3 is 16 amino acids long. In DNA, the CDR3 is TGTGCCAGCAGCCTAGTGGGGACAGGGGAACTTACTGAAGCTTTCTTT. Translated: CASSLVGTGELTEAFF.

The chain has TRBV7-8 and TRBJ1-5; no definite D call. CDR1 and CDR2 (germline): SGHVS, FQNEAQ. CDR3 length equals 13 residues. Trimming shortened V by 5 bases and J by 10 bases, and 15 bases separated the two germline ends. The CDR3 sequence: CASSPGPYIPQHF. The CDR3 DNA is TGTGCCAGCAGCCCCGGACCATACATTCCCCAGCATTTT.

A word on this clonotype: One junction end does not reproduce the germline sequence, and a read error may be involved. This chain uses TRBV7-9 with TRBJ2-7; TRBD2 aligns across 7 bases. The CDR3 is 15 amino acids. Germline V gene data show CDR1 as SEHNR and CDR2 as FQNEAQ (reference sequence). CDR3 region: CASSFRGRESYAQYF. CDR3 nucleotide sequence: TGTGCCAGCAGCTTCCGCGGGAGAGAGTCCTACGCGCAGTACTTC.

This clonotype has only one observation. J is TRBJ2-5 and V is TRBV5-4, with a possible D match to TRBD2 (7 bases). V lost 4 bases, J lost 4 bases, and 23 bases lay in between. CDR3 length: 17 amino acids. The germline V gene has CDR1 SGHNT and CDR2 YYREEE (reference sequence). Here the CDR3 DNA reads TGTGCCAGCAGCCCGGACCCGACCCGGGGGGCGGTAGAGACCCAGTACTTC. Amino acid sequence: CASSPDPTRGAVETQYF.

The V and J genes are TRBV20-1 and TRBJ1-6; perhaps TRBD1 as D (5 bases). This CDR3 contains 16 residues. V dropped 3 bases and J dropped 3 bases, with 15 bases sitting between them. CDR1 and CDR2 (germline): DFQATT, SNEGSKA (reference sequence). The CDR3 protein is CSARDKREGYNSPLHF. In DNA form, the CDR3 reads TGCAGTGCTAGGGACAAGAGGGAGGGCTATAATTCACCCCTCCACTTT.

This chain connects TRBV27 to TRBJ2-3; no clear D. V was clipped by 4 bases and J by 2 bases, with 7 bases between them. Germline V gene lookup returns CDR1 MNHEY and CDR2 SMNVEV (reference sequence). The CDR3 totals 13 residues. Here the CDR3 DNA reads TGTGCCAGCAGTTACCTAGACACAGATACGCAGTATTTT. Translating gives CASSYLDTDTQYF.